This T cell receptor (beta chain) was identified in a study of blood T cell repertoires in COVID-19. Study-wide background: Samples of COVID-19 (acute and convalescent) were obtained from the United States, Italy and Spain. PBMCs, B-cell-depleted T cells, or T cells were the source of the cDNA or gDNA that made up the material.

This clone has a single count. Source study methods: Reference gene primers were amplified, and this amplification served to estimate nucleated cell counts. This table comes from immunoSEQ multiplex PCR, and its TCRdb copy is limited to in-frame clones, with some not included. That table gives V, J and clone size, and the DNA gave D and trimming. There are 110,000 to 150,000 clones in the sample; nearly 85% occur only once, and 35% to 50% lies in the top ten. The CDR3 is 16 residues long. The germline gives CDR1 SGHDT, CDR2 YYEEEE. V lost 1 base, J lost 0 bases, and 11 bases lay in between. This clonotype was sampled from a human donor in a cohort sampled during active COVID-19. Sequencing was carried out using peripheral blood. The chain joins TRBV5-6 to TRBJ2-4; D may be TRBD1 (5 bases). CDR3 residues: CASSLRGLLAKNIQYF. CDR3 DNA sequence: TGTGCCAGCAGCTTGAGGGGTTTACTAGCCAAAAACATTCAGTACTTC.